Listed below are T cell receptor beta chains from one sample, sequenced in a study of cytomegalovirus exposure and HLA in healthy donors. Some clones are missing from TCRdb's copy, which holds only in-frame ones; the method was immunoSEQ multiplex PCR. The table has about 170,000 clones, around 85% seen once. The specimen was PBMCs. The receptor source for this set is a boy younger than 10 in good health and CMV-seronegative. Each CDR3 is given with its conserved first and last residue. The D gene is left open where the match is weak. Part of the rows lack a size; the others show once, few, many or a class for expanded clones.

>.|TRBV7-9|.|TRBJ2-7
TGTGCCAGCAGCCTCAAGCAGGTAGGCGAGCAGTACTTC
CASSLKQVGEQYF
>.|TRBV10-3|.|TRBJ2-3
TGTGCCATCAGTGAGGGCCTAGCCCGCGATACGCAGTATTTT
CAISEGLARDTQYF
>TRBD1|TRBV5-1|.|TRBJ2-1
TGCGCCAGCAGCTTGGTGGGACAGGGGGTCTACAATGAGCAGTTCTTC
CASSLVGQGVYNEQFF
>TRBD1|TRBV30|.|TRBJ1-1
TGTGCCGGGGACAGGGAGAACACTGAAGCTTTCTTT
CAGDRENTEAFF
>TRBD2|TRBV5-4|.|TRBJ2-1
TGTGCCAGCAGTCCCGGGACTAGTCGTACCTACAATGAGCAGTTCTTC
CASSPGTSRTYNEQFF
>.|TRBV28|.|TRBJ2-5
TGTGCCAGCAGTTTGTCGGGTCCACAAGAGACCCAGTACTTC
CASSLSGPQETQYF
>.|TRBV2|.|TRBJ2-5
TGTGCCAGCAGTGAAGCGCTAGGCGGCCAAGAGACCCAGTACTTC
CASSEALGGQETQYF
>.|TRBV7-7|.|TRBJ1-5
TGTGCCAGCAGCTTAGCCGACGGGCAGCCCCAGCATTTT
CASSLADGQPQHF
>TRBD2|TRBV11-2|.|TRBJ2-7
TGTGCCAGCAGCTTAGCGTCTAGCGGAGGCGAGCAGTACTTC
CASSLASSGGEQYF
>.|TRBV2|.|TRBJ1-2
TGTGCCAGCAGCCCCGGGGGGCCAGTCTATGGCTACACCTTC
CASSPGGPVYGYTF
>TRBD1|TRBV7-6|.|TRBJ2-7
TGTGCCAGCAGCTTATACAGGGGACGTTTGCCCTACGAGCAGTACTTC
CASSLYRGRLPYEQYF
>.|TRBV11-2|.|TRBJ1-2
TGTGCCAGCAGCTCACACCCTCACAGGGACGAAAGTTCCTATGGCTACACCTTC
CASSSHPHRDESSYGYTF
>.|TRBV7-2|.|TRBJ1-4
TGTGCCAGCAGCTTAGTGGGGGGGAATAATGAAAAACTGTTTTTT
CASSLVGGNNEKLFF
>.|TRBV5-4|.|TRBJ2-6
TGTGCAGGGAGAACCCTTAACTCTGGGGCCAACGTCCTGACTTTC
CAGRTLNSGANVLTF
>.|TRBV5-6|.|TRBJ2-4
TGTGCCAGCAGCGAGGACCGGCGGGACATTCAGTACTTC
CASSEDRRDIQYF
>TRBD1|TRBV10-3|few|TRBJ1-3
TGTGCCATCAGTGGGGACAGGGTCTCTGGAAACACCATATATTTT
CAISGDRVSGNTIYF
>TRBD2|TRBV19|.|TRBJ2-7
TGTGCCAGTAGTCTCCACGGCGGGAGGGTTCTCTACGAGCAGTACTTC
CASSLHGGRVLYEQYF
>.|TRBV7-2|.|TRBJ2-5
TGTGCCAGCAGCTTAAAGGCGGGGTCGGGGCAGACCCAGTACTTC
CASSLKAGSGQTQYF
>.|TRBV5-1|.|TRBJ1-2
TGCGCCAGCAGCCCCCAGCAGGCTTGGGATGGCTACACCTTC
CASSPQQAWDGYTF
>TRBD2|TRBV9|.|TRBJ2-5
TGTGCCAGCAGCGTAGGGGGCGGGAGGGAGACCCAGTACTTC
CASSVGGGRETQYF
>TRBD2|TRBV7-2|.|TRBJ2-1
TGTGCCAGCAGCCTAACTAGCGGGAGCGGTGACAATGAGCAGTTCTTC
CASSLTSGSGDNEQFF
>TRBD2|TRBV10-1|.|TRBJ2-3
TGCGCCAGCAGTGAGTCTATGGCTAGCGGAAGCACAGATACGCAGTATTTT
CASSESMASGSTDTQYF
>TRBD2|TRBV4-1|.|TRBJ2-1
TGCGCCAGCAGCCTGGGAGCGGGGTCCTACAATGAGCAGTTCTTC
CASSLGAGSYNEQFF
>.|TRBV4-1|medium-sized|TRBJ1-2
TGCGCCAGCAGCCAAGAATTGCAGGCAAACTATGGCTACACCTTC
CASSQELQANYGYTF
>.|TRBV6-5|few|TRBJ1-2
TGTGCCAGCAGTTACTTTCCAGGGGTAGGCTATGGCTACACCTTC
CASSYFPGVGYGYTF
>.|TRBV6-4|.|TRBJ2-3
TGTGCCAGCAGTGACCTAGAGACAGATACGCAGTATTTT
CASSDLETDTQYF
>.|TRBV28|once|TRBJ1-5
TGTGCCAGCAGTTTAGCAGGGCAGCCCCAGCATTTT
CASSLAGQPQHF
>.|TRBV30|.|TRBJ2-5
TGTGCCTGGAGACACCCTTGGGGCAACCTCCCCACAGGCCCGCAAGAGACCCAGTACTTC
CAWRHPWGNLPTGPQETQYF
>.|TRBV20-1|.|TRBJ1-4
TGCAGTGCTGCGTTTAATGAAAAACTGTTTTTT
CSAAFNEKLFF
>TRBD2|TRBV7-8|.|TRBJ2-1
TGTGCCAGCAGCTCACGACTAGCGGGAGAATCCTACAATGAGCAGTTCTTC
CASSSRLAGESYNEQFF
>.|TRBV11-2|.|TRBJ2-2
TGTGCCAGCAGCTTAAAACAGAACACCGGGGAGCTGTTTTTT
CASSLKQNTGELFF
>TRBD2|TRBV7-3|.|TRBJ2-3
TGTGCCAGCAGCCCTCGGAATAGCGGGGGCACAGATACGCAGTATTTT
CASSPRNSGGTDTQYF
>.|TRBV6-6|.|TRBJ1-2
TGTGCCAGCAGTTTGGACCCACAGGTGATATATGGCTACACCTTC
CASSLDPQVIYGYTF
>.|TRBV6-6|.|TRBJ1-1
TGTGCCAGCGGGGGCCTGGGGCGGAGTGAAGCTTTCTTT
CASGGLGRSEAFF
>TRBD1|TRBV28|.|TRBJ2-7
TGTGCCAGCAGTTTACGACAGGGGGGCTACGAGCAGTACTTC
CASSLRQGGYEQYF
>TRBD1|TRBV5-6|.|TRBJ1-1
TGTGCCAGCAGCTTGTTGACAGGGGCAGCGAACACTGAAGCTTTCTTT
CASSLLTGAANTEAFF
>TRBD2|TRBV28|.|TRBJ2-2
TGTGCCAGCAGCTGGACTAGCGGGGCCCCCGGGGAGCTGTTTTTT
CASSWTSGAPGELFF